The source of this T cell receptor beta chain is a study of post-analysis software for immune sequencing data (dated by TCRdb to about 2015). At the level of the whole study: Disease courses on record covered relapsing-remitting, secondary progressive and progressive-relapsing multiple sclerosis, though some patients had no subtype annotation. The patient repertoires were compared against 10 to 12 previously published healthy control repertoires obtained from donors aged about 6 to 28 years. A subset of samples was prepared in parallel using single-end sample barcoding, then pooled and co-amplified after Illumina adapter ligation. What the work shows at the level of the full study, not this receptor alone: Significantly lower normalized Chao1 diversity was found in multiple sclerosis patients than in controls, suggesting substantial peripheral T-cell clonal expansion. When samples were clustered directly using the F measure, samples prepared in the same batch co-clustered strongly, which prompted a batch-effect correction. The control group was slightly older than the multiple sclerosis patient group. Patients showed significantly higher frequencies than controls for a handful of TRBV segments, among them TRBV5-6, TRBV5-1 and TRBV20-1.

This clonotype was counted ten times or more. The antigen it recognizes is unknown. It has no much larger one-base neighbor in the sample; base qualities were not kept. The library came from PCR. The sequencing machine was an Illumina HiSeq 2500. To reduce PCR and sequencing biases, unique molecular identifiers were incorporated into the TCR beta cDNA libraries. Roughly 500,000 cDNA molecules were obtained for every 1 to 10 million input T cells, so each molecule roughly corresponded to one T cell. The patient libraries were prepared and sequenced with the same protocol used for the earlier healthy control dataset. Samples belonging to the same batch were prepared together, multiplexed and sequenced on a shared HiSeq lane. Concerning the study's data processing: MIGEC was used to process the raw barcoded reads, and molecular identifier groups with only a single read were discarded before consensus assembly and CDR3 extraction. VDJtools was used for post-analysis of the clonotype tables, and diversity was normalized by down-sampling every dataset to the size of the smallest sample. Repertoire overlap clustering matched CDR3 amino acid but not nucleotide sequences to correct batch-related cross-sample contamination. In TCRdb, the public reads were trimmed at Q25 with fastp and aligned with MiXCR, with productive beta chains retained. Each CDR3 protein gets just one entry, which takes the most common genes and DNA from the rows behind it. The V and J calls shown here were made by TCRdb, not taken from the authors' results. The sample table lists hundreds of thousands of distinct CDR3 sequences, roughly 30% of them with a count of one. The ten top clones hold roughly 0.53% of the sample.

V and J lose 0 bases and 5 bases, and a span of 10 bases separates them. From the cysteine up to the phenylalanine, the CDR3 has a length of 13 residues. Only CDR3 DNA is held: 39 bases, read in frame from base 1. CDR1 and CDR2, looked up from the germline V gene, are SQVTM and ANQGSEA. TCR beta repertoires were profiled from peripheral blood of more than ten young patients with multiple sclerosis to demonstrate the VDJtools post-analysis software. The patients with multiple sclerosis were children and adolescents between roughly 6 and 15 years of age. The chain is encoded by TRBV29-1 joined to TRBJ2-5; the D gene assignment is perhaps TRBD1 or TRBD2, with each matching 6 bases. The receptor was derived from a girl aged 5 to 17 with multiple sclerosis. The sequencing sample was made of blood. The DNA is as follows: TGCAGCGTTGAAGAAGGAGGGGGTGAGACCCAGTACTTC. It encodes CSVEEGGGETQYF.